This TCR beta chain was sequenced in a study of technical replicates of blood from a few donors. Trimming removed 3 bases from V and 1 base from J; junction bases left unmatched: 1. Per germline, CDR1 GTSNPN and CDR2 SVGIG (reference sequence). This CDR3 is built from 14 residues. Using immunoSEQ multiplex PCR, the repertoire was profiled, and TCRdb retains in-frame clones only, with some absent. The sample records tens of thousands of clones, approximately 94% being singletons. Sequencing was done on a sample of T cells isolated from PBMCs. The rearrangement uses TRBV30 and TRBJ2-2; 8 positions agree with TRBD1. The clonotype comes from a human donor in good health. This CDR3 is CAWSGQGNTGELFF. The CDR3 DNA reads TGTGCCTGGAGCGGACAGGGGAACACCGGGGAGCTGTTTTTT.